This T cell receptor beta chain was captured by sequencing in a study of blood T cell repertoires in COVID-19 (TCRdb year 2020). Regarding the complete study: Collaborator samples came from the United States, Italy and Spain and covered acute and convalescent phases of COVID-19. Nearly every sample came with metadata listing a de-identified subject ID, COVID-19 status, age in years and sex. Where HLA class I and class II types were available, the types were taken from metadata supplied by the sample provider, not from assay-based typing. The material from the prospective study consisted of cDNA or gDNA derived from T cells, B-cell-depleted T cells, or PBMCs. Samples were obtained from the ongoing ImmuneRACE study (first 160 participants) and from 950 to 1,500 subjects provided by 6 global collaborators. A freely available public database, intended as a resource for researchers studying the immune response to SARS-CoV-2, is where the repertoires were released. Deeply sampled blood TCRbeta repertoires from subjects exposed to, actively infected with, or recovered from COVID-19 were included in the dataset.

What the research found in general, with its limitations: The quantity of clinical and demographic metadata differed by source and by participant and was supplied without curation.

TCRbeta CDR3 regions were amplified from genomic DNA using the immunoSEQ Assay, a bias-controlled multiplex PCR. On the study's bioinformatics: The number of nucleated cells in each sample was estimated by amplification of reference gene primers within the assay. Sequence reads were collapsed and filtered to measure the absolute abundance of every unique TCRbeta CDR3 rearrangement. For each sample, productive Simpson clonality was calculated by taking the square root of Simpson's diversity index across productive rearrangements. What TCRdb holds here is the immuneACCESS table cut down to in-frame rearrangements. Part of the clones is not present; checked against another copy, under half of the missing clones reflect an unresolved V gene, and the others are unexplained. The V and J calls and clone size were taken over from that table, and D and trimming were inferred from the DNA. The sample table holds about 94,000 clones, of which about 86% were seen once. Clones ranked in the top ten supply 6.3% of the sample.

About this clone itself: The target of this receptor is not known. Base qualities are missing; no much larger clone stands one base away.

Collaborating institutions collected whole blood in K2EDTA tubes following their own protocols. Collaborator samples were shipped for TCRbeta analysis as frozen whole blood, isolated PBMCs, or DNA extracted from either sample type. For CDR1 and CDR2, the germline V gene lists SGHTA and FQGNSA. Relative to germline, V is 5 bases shorter and J is 6 bases shorter, with 14 bases between their ends. From cysteine to phenylalanine, the CDR3 is 14 amino acids long. The retained sequence is limited to the CDR3, 42 bases, with the frame set at the first base. Sequencing used peripheral blood. The receptor chain draws on TRBV7-2 and TRBJ2-1; possibly the D gene is TRBD1, per 6 matching bases. This TCR came from a man in his sixties with acute or convalescent COVID-19. The CDR3 here reads CASSPKGGRNEQFF. The nucleotide sequence reads as follows: TGTGCCAGCAGCCCTAAAGGGGGTCGCAATGAGCAGTTCTTC.